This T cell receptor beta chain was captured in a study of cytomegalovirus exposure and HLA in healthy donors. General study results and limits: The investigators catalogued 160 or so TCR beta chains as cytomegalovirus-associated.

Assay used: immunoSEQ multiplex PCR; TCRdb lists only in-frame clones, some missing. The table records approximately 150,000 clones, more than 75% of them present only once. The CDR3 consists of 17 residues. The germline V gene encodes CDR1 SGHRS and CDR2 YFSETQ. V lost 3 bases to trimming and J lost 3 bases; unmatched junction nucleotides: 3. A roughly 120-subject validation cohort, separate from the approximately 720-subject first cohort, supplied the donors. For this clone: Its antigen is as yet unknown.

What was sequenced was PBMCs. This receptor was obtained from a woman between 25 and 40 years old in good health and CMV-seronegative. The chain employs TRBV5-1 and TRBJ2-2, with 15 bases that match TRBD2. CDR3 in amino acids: CASSSGLAGGDTGELFF. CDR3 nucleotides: TGCGCCAGCAGCTCGGGACTAGCGGGGGGCGACACCGGGGAGCTGTTTTTT.